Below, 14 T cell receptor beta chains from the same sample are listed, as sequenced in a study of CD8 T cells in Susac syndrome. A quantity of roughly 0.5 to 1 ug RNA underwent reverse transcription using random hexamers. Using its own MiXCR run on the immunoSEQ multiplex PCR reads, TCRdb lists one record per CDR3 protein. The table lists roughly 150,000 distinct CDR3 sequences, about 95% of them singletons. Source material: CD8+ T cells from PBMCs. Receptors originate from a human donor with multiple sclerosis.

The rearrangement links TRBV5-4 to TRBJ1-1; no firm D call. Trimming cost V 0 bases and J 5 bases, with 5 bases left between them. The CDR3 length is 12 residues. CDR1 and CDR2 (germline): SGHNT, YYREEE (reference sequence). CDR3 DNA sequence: TGTGCCAGCAGCTTGGCTAGTACTGAAGCTTTCTTT. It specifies CASSLASTEAFF.

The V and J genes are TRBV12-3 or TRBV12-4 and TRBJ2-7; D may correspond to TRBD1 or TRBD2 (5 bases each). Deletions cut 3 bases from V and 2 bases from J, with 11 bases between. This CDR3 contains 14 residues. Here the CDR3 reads CASSLGDGTYEQYV. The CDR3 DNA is TGTGCCAGCAGTTTGGGGGACGGAACCTACGAGCAGTACGTC.

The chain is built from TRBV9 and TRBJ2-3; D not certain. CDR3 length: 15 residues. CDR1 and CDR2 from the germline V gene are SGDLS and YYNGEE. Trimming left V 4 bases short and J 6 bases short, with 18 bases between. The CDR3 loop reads CASSPSGLRWDTQYF. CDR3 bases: TGTGCCAGCAGCCCAAGTGGTCTGCGCTGGGATACGCAGTATTTT.

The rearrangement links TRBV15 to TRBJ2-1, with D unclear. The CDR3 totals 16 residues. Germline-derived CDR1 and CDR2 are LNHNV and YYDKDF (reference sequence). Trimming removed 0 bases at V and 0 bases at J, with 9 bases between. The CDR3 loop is CATSREPQSSYNEQFF. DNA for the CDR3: TGTGCCACCAGCAGAGAGCCACAGAGCTCCTACAATGAGCAGTTCTTC.

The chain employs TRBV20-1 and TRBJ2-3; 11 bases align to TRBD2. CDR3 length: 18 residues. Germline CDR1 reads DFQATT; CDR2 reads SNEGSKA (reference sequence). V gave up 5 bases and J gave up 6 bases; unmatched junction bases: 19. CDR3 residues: CSASGPPPSGGTGDTQYF. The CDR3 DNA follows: TGCAGTGCTTCTGGCCCACCTCCTAGCGGGGGGACAGGGGATACGCAGTATTTT.

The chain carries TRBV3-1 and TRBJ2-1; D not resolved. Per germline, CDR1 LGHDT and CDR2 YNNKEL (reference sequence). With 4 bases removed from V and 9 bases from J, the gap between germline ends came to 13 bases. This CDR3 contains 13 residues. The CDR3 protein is CASSLHQASEQFF. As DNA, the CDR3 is TGTGCCAGCAGCCTTCATCAGGCCTCTGAGCAGTTCTTC.

CDR3 DNA: TGCGCCAGCAGCTTGGCGGGGGGTGCTTACGAGCAGTACTTC. Its translation: CASSLAGGAYEQYF. The chain is built from TRBV5-1 and TRBJ2-7; TRBD2 matches at 7 bases. From germline, CDR1 is SGHRS and CDR2 YFSETQ. The CDR3 totals 14 residues. Trimming cost V 0 bases and J 4 bases; bases outside gene matches: 4.

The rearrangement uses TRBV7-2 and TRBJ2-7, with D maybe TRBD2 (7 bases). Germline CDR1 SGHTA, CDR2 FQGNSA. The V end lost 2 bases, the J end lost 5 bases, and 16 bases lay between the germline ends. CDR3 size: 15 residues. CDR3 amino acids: CASSLTGGPMDEQYV. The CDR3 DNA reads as TGTGCCAGCAGCTTAACCGGGGGGCCCATGGACGAGCAGTACGTC.

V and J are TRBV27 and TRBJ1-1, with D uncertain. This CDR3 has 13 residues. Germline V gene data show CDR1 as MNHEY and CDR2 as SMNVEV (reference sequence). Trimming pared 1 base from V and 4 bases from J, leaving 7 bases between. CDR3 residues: CASSLYSVTEAFF. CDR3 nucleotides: TGTGCCAGCAGTTTATACTCAGTCACTGAAGCTTTCTTT.

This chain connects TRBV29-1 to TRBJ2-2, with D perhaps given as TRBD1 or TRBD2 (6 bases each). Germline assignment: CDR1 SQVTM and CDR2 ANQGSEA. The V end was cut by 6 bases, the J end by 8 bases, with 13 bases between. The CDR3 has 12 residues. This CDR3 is CSVVTGRGELFF. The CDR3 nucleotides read TGCAGCGTCGTTACAGGGAGGGGGGAGCTGTTTTTT.

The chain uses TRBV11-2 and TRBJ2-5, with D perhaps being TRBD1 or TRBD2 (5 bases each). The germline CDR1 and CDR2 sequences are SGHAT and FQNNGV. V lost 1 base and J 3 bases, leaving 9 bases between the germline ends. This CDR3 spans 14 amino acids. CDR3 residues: CASSLVGPKETQYF. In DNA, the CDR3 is TGTGCCAGCAGCTTAGTGGGACCCAAAGAGACCCAGTACTTC.

The CDR3 DNA sequence: TGTGCCAGCAGTTCCTTGTTCCTTTTGGGCACAGATACGCAGTATTTT. Translated: CASSSLFLLGTDTQYF. The chain uses TRBV27 and TRBJ2-3; D is unresolved. Germline V gene sequence: CDR1 MNHEY, CDR2 SMNVEV (reference sequence). This CDR3 has 16 amino acids. Trimming took 4 bases from V and 1 from J, leaving 15 bases between them.

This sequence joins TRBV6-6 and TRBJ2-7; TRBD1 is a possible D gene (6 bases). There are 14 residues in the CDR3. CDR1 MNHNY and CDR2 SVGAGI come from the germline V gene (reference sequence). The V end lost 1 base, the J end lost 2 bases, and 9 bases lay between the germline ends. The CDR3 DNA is TGTGCCAGCAGTTACTTAGGACAGACCTACGAGCAGTACGTC. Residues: CASSYLGQTYEQYV.

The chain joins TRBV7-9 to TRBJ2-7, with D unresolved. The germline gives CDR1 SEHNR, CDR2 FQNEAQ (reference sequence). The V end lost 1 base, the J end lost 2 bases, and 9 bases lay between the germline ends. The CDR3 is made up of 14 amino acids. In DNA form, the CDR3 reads TGTGCCAGCAGCTTAGGCCCCGGGCCCTACGAGCAGTACTTC. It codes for CASSLGPGPYEQYF.